Following are 4 T cell receptor beta chains from one sample sequenced in a study of identical twins. MiXCR, applied by TCRdb to the 5' RACE reads, yields one record per CDR3 protein. Among about 240,000 distinct CDR3 sequences listed, more than 9% were seen once. What was sequenced was memory T cells sorted from blood. These receptor sequences come from a man aged 50 to 59 in good health.

The V call is TRBV19, the J call TRBJ2-3; D is tentatively TRBD1 or TRBD2 (6 bases each). Germline V gene sequence: CDR1 LNHDA, CDR2 SQIVND (reference sequence). Trimming shortened V by 5 bases and J by 3 bases, and 12 bases separated the two germline ends. The CDR3 has 14 residues. This chain's CDR3 is CASSQTGRTDTQYF. For the CDR3, the DNA is TGTGCCAGTAGTCAAACAGGGAGGACAGATACGCAGTATTTT.

CDR3 protein: CASSPSSEYEQYF. CDR3 sequence (DNA): TGTGCCAGCAGTCCCTCGTCCGAGTACGAGCAGTACTTC. The V call is TRBV12-3 or TRBV12-4, the J call TRBJ2-7; D is ambiguous. V was cut by 5 bases and J by 4 bases, with 12 bases left in between. The CDR3 covers 13 residues.

The chain employs TRBV29-1 and TRBJ2-1; 8 positions agree with TRBD1. With 6 bases clipped from V and 4 bases from J, the junction kept 11 bases outside the gene matches. Germline-derived CDR1 and CDR2 are SQVTM and ANQGSEA. This CDR3 contains 15 residues. The CDR3 here is CSVHPGTGFYNEQFF. The CDR3 DNA reads TGCAGCGTGCACCCCGGGACAGGCTTTTACAATGAGCAGTTCTTC.

This clonotype turned up a few times. V is TRBV7-2 and J is TRBJ2-3; 11 bases align to TRBD2. Germline trimming cut 3 bases from V and 4 bases from J; bases unmatched to any gene: 0. The CDR3 consists of 14 residues. CDR1 and CDR2 from the germline V gene are SGHTA and FQGNSA. This CDR3 is CASSLGLAADTQYF. CDR3 bases: TGTGCCAGCAGCTTGGGACTAGCGGCAGATACGCAGTATTTT.